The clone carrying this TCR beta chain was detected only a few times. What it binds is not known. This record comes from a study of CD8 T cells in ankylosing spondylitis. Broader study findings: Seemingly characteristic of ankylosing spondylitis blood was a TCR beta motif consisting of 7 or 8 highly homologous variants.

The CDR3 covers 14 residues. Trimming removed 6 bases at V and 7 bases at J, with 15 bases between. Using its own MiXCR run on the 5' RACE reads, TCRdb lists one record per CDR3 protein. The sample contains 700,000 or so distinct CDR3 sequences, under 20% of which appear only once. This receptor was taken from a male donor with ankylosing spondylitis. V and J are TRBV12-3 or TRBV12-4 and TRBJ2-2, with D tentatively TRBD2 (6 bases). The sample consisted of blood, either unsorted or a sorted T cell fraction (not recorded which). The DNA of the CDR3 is TGTGCCAGCAGCAACTGGGACTTCCGCGGGGAGCTGTTTTTT. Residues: CASSNWDFRGELFF.